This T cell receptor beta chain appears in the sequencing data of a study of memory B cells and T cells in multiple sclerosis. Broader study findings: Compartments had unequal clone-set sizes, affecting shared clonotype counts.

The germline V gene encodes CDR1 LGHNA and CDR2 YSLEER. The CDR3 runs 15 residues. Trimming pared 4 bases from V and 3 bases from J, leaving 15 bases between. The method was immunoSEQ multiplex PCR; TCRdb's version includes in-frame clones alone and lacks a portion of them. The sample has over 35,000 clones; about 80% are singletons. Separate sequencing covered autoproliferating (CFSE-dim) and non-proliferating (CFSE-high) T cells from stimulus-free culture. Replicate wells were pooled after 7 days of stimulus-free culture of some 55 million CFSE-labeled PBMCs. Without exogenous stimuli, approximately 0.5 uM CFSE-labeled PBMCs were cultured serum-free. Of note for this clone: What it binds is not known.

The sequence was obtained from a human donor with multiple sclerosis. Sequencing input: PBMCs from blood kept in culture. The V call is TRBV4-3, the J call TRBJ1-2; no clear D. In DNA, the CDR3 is TGCGCCAGCAGCCCAGAAAGCAGGTTGGACTATGGCTACACCTTC. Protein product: CASSPESRLDYGYTF.